Included here is one TCR beta chain sequence, with context. The target antigen is unknown. The ends lost 3 bases at V and 2 bases at J; junction bases unmatched: 5. CDR3 length: 15 residues. CDR1 and CDR2 (germline): LGHNA, YSLEER. Isolating PBMCs gave at least 7 million of these cells per sample. The data belong to a study of blood T cells in healthy people across ages. With a J-beta primer mix and a sample-barcoded 5' primer, a second PCR ran about 6 to 11 cycles. A template-switch adaptor with 12 random nucleotides tagged each cDNA molecule. TCRdb redid the calling of the 5' RACE reads with MiXCR, one entry per CDR3 protein. This sample has some 1.8 million distinct CDR3 sequences, with around 40% found just once. General study points: Underestimates were what the diversity estimates from one million T cells were considered to be. Among T cells, TCR beta diversity per million cells dropped roughly linearly as age rose.

The V gene is TRBV4-3, the J gene TRBJ2-5, with 8 bases fitting TRBD1. This TCR was sampled from a human donor in good health. Sequencing was performed on blood. The CDR3 DNA follows: TGCGCCAGCAGCCAGGCGACAGGGGCTCAAGAGACCCAGTACTTC. This sequence encodes CASSQATGAQETQYF.